The entry below gives a single T cell receptor (beta chain) sequence along with its context. No antigen is known for it. The data belong to a study of cytomegalovirus exposure and HLA in healthy donors. This PCR relied on a set of 60 Vbeta primers and 13 Jbeta primers. Libraries were prepared by immunoSEQ multiplex PCR; TCRdb keeps only in-frame clonotypes and omits some of them. The table lists 95,000 to 150,000 clones, more than 60% of them singletons, with around 4% in the top ten. The length of the CDR3 is 13 residues. CDR1 ENHRY and CDR2 SYGVKD come from the germline V gene. The germline V and J ends were trimmed by 10 bases and 5 bases, with 15 bases remaining between them. General study findings and limits: A link between a missense DCLRE1C variant and TCR beta V- and J-gene trimming emerged from a later analysis. Within an earlier analysis, most TCR beta V segments proved productive either about 90% or about 30% of the time.

The specimen was PBMCs. The receptor was derived from a woman between 40 and 55 years old in good health and CMV-seronegative. J is TRBJ2-1 and V is TRBV10-3; TRBD1 is a possible D gene (5 bases). The DNA of the CDR3 is TGTGCCACCTACAGCCAGGGCAACAATGAGCAGTTCTTC. This gives the protein CATYSQGNNEQFF.